This TCR beta chain stems from a study of CD4 T cells in relation to SARS-CoV-2 and coronaviruses. Sequencing used immunoSEQ multiplex PCR; TCRdb keeps in-frame clones, though not all of them. The sample yields about 68,000 clones, approximately 93% seen once. The V end was cut by 7 bases, the J end by 4 bases, with 16 bases between. Germline V CDR1 and CDR2: SNHLY, FYNNEI. CDR3 size: 15 residues. CD4+ T cells from unexposed donors were obtained before the COVID-19 pandemic (2011-2018). V usage is TRBV2 and J usage is TRBJ2-2, with a tentative D call TRBD1 (7 bases). The sequence was obtained from a human donor in good health. Sequenced material: naive CD4+ T cells from PBMCs. As to subset: naive CD4+ T cells isolated by negative enrichment. The CDR3 nucleotides are TGTGCCAGCATCGGCGGGACAGCCTCCACCGGGGAGCTGTTTTTT. This sequence encodes CASIGGTASTGELFF.